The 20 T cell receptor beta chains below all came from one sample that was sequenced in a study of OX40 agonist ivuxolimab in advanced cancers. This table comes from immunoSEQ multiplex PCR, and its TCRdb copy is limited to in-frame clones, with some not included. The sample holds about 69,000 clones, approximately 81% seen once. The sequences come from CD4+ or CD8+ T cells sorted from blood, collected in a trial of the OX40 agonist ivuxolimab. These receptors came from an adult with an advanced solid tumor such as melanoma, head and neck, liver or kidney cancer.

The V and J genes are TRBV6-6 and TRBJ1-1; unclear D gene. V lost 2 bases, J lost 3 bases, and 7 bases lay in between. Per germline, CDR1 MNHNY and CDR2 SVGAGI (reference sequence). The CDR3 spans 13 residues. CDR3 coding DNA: TGTGCCAGCAGTTACGGGAGGGACACTGAAGCTTTCTTT. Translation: CASSYGRDTEAFF.

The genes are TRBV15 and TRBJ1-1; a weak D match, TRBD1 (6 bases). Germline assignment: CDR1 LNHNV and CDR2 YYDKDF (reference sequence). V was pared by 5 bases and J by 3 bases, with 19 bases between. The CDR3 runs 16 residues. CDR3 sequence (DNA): TGTGCCACCAGCTTTTACCAGGGGATCCGGGACACTGAAGCTTTCTTT. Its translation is CATSFYQGIRDTEAFF.

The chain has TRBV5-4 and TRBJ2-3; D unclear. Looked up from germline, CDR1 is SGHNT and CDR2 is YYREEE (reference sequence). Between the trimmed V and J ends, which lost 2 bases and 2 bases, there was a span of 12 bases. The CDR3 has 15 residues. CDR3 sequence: CASSFQMLSTDTQYF. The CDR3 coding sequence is TGTGCCAGCAGCTTCCAGATGCTTTCCACAGATACGCAGTATTTT.

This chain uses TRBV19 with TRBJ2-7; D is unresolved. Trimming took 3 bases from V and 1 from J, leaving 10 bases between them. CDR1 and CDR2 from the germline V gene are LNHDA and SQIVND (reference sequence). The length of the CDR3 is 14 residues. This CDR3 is CASSMHARSYEQYF. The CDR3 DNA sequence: TGTGCCAGTAGTATGCATGCCCGTTCCTACGAGCAGTACTTC.

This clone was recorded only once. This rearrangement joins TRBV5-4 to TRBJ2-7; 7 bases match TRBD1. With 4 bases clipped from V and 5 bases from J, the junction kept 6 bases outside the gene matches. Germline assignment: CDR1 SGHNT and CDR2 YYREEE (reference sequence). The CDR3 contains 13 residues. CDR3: CASSQTGINEQYF. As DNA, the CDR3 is TGTGCCAGCAGCCAGACAGGGATTAACGAGCAGTACTTC.

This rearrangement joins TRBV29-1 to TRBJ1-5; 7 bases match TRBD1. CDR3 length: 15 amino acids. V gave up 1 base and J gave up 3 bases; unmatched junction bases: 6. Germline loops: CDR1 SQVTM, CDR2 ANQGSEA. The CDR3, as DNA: TGCAGCGTTGAAGTAAGACAGGGCTTCAATCAGCCCCAGCATTTT. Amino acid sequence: CSVEVRQGFNQPQHF. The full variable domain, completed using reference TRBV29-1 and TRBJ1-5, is SAVISQKPSRDICQRGTSLTIQCQVDSQVTMMFWYRQQPGQSLTLIATANQGSEATYESGFVIDKFPISRPNLTFSTLTVSNMSPEDSSIYLCSVEVRQGFNQPQHFGDGTRLSIL.

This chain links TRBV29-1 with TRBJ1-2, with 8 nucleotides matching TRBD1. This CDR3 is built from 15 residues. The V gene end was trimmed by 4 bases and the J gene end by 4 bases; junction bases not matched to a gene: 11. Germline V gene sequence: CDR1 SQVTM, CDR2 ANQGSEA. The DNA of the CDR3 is TGCAGCGTTGGGACTACAGGGGGGCTAGTCTATGGCTACACCTTC. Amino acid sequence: CSVGTTGGLVYGYTF.

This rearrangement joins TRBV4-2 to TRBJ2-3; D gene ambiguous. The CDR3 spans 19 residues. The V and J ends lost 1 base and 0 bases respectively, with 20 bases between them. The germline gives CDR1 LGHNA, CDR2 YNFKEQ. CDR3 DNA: TGTGCCAGCAGCCAAGCGGCCATCCAAACCCCCGCTAGCACAGATACGCAGTATTTT. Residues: CASSQAAIQTPASTDTQYF.

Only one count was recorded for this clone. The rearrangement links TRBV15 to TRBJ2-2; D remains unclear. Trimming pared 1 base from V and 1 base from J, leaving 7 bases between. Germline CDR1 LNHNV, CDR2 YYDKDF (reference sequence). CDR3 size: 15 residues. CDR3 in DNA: TGTGCCACCAGCAGAGGGAAAGTGAACACCGGGGAGCTGTTTTTT. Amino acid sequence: CATSRGKVNTGELFF.

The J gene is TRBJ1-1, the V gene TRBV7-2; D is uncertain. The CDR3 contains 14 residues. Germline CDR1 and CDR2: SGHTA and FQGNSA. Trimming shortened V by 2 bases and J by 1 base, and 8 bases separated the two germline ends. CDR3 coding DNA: TGTGCCAGCAGCTTACGACACCAGAACACTGAAGCTTTCTTT. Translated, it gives CASSLRHQNTEAFF. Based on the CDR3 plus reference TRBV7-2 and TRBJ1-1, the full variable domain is GAGVSQSPSNKVTEKGKDVELRCDPISGHTALYWYRQSLGQGLEFLIYFQGNSAPDKSGLPSDRFSAERTGGSVSTLTIQRTQQEDSAVYLCASSLRHQNTEAFFGQGTRLTVV.

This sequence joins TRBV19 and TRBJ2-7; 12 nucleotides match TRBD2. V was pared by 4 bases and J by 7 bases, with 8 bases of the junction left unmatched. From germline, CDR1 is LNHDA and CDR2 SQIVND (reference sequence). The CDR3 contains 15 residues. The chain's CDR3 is CASSTGTSGYREQYF. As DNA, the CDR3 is TGTGCCAGTAGTACAGGGACTAGCGGGTATAGGGAGCAGTACTTC.

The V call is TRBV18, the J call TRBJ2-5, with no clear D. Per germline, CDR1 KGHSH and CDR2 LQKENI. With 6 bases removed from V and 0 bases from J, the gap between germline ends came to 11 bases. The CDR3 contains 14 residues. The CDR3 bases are TGTGCCAGCTCCCGGCTTGACAACCAAGAGACCCAGTACTTC. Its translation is CASSRLDNQETQYF.

CDR3 nucleotides: TGTGCCAGCACCGATGGAGCCTACGAGCAGTACTTC. Translating gives CASTDGAYEQYF. V is TRBV7-9 and J is TRBJ2-7; D remains ambiguous. This CDR3 comprises 12 residues. V was pared by 7 bases and J by 2 bases, with 9 bases between. The germline V gene encodes CDR1 SEHNR and CDR2 FQNEAQ (reference sequence).

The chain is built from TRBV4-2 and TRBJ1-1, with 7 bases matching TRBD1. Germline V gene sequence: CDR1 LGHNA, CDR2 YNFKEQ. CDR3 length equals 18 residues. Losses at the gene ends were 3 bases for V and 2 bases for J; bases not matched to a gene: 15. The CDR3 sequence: CASSHASGTVTSNTEAFF. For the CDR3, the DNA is TGTGCCAGCAGCCACGCATCCGGGACAGTTACCTCCAACACTGAAGCTTTCTTT.

DNA for the CDR3: TGCGCCAGCAGCCGGTCGTGGACCGAGTATGGCTACACCTTC. This sequence encodes CASSRSWTEYGYTF. The V gene is TRBV5-1, the J gene TRBJ1-2; D ambiguous. The CDR3 has 14 residues. V was trimmed by 4 bases and J by 5 bases, leaving 15 bases between them. The V gene's germline CDR1 is SGHRS and CDR2 YFSETQ. The full variable domain, its missing parts supplied by reference TRBV5-1 and TRBJ1-2, is KAGVTQTPRYLIKTRGQQVTLSCSPISGHRSVSWYQQTPGQGLQFLFEYFSETQRNKGNFPGRFSGRQFSNSRSEMNVSTLELGDSALYLCASSRSWTEYGYTFGSGTRLTVV.

This CDR3 reads CASSPSGLTAYEQYF. For the CDR3, the DNA is TGTGCCAGCTCACCGTCGGGACTGACTGCATACGAGCAGTACTTC. The chain employs TRBV18 and TRBJ2-7; possible D gene TRBD2, 6 bases. The CDR3 is made up of 15 amino acids. Germline CDR1 and CDR2: KGHSH and LQKENI. Trimming removed 3 bases from V and 4 bases from J, with 16 bases in between.

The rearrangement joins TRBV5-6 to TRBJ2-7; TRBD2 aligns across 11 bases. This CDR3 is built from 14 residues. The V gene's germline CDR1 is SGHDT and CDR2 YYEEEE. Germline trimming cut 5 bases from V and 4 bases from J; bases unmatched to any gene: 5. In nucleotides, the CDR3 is TGTGCCAGCAGGTTGTTAGCGGGAGGGTACGAGCAGTACTTC. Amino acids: CASRLLAGGYEQYF. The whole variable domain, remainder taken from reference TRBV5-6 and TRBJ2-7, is DAGVTQSPTHLIKTRGQQVTLRCSPKSGHDTVSWYQQALGQGPQFIFQYYEEEERQRGNFPDRFSGHQFPNYSSELNVNALLLGDSALYLCASRLLAGGYEQYFGPGTRLTVT.

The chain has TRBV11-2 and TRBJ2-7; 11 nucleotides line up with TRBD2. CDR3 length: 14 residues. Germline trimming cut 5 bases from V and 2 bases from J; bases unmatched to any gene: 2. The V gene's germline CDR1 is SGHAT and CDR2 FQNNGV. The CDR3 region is CASSLAGGTYEQYF. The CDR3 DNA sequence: TGTGCCAGCAGCCTAGCGGGGGGCACCTACGAGCAGTACTTC.

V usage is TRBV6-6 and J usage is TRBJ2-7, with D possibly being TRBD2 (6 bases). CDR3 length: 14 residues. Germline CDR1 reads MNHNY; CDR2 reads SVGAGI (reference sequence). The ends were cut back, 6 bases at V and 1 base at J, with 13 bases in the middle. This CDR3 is CASRFGGKSYEQYF. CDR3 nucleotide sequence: TGTGCCAGCAGATTTGGGGGGAAGTCCTACGAGCAGTACTTC.

The CDR3: CSVEYDDMPASEAFF. In DNA, the CDR3 is TGCAGCGTTGAATACGACGATATGCCTGCTTCTGAAGCTTTCTTT. The chain uses TRBV29-1 and TRBJ1-1, with D uncertain. V was pared by 2 bases and J by 6 bases, with 19 bases between. Looked up from germline, CDR1 is SQVTM and CDR2 is ANQGSEA. The CDR3 sequence is 15 residues long.